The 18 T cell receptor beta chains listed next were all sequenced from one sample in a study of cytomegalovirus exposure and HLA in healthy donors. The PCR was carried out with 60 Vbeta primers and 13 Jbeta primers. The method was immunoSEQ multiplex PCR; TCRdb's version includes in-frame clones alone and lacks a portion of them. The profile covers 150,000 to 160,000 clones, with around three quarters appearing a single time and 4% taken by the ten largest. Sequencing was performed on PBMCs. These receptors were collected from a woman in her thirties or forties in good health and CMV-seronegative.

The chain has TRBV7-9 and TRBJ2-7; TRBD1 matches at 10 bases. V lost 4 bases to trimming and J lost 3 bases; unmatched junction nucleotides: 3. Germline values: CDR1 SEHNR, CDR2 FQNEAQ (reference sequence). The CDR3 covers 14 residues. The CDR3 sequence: CASSSGTGDYEQYF. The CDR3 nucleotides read TGTGCCAGCAGCTCCGGGACAGGGGACTACGAGCAGTACTTC.

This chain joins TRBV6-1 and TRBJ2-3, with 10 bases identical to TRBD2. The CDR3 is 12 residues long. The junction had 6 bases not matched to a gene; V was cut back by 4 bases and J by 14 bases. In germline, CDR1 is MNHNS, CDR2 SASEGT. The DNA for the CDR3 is TGTGCCAGCAGTGGGCCCGGGACTAGCGTGTATTTT. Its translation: CASSGPGTSVYF.

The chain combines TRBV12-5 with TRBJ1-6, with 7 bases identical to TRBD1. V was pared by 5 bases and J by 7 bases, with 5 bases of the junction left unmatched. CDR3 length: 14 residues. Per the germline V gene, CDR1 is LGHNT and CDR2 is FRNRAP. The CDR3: CASGQGGQNSPLHF. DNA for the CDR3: TGTGCTAGTGGTCAGGGGGGTCAAAATTCACCCCTCCACTTT.

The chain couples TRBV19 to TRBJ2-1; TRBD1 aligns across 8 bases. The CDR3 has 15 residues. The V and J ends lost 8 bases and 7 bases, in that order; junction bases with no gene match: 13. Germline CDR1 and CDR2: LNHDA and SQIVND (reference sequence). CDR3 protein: CASAQAGGAGNEQFF. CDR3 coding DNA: TGTGCCAGTGCCCAGGCAGGGGGCGCGGGAAATGAGCAGTTCTTC. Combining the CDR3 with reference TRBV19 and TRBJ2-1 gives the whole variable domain DGGITQSPKYLFRKEGQNVTLSCEQNLNHDAMYWYRQDPGQGLRLIYYSQIVNDFQKGDIAEGYSVSREKKESFPLTVTSAQKNPTAFYLCASAQAGGAGNEQFFGPGTRLTVL.

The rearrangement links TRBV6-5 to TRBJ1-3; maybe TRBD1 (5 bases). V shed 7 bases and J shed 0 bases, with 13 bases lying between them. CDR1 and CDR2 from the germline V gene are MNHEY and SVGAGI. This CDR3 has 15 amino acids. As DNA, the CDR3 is TGTGCCAGCACCAAAAGGGGTGACTCTGGAAACACCATATATTTT. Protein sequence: CASTKRGDSGNTIYF.

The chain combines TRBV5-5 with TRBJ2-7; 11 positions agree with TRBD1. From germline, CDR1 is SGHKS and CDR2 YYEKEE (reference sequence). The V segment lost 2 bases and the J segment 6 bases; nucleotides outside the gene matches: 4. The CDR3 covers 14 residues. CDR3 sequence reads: CASSFGQGAVEQYF. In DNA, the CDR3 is TGTGCCAGCAGCTTTGGACAGGGGGCGGTCGAGCAGTACTTC.

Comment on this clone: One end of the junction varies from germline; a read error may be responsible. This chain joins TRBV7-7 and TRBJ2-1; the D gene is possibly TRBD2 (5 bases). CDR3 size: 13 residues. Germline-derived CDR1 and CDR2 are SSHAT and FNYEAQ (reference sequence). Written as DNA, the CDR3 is TGTGCTAGCAGAGAAGCGGACGGGAATGAGCAGTTCTTC. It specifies CASREADGNEQFF.

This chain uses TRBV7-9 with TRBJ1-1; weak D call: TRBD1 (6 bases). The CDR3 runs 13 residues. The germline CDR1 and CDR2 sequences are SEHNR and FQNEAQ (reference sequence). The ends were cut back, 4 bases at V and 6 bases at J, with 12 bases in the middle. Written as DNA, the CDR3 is TGTGCCAGCAGCTCGCGGGGGCTCCCTGAAGCTTTCTTT. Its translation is CASSSRGLPEAFF.

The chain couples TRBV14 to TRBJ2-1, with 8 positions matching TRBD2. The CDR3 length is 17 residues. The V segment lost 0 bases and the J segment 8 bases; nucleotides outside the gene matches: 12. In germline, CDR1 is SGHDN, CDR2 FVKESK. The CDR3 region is CASSQDTVLAGLDEQFF. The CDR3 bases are TGTGCCAGCAGCCAAGATACGGTTCTAGCGGGCCTCGATGAGCAGTTCTTC. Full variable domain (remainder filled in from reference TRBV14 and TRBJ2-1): EAGVTQFPSHSVIEKGQTVTLRCDPISGHDNLYWYRRVMGKEIKFLLHFVKESKQDESGMPNNRFLAERTGGTYSTLKVQPAELEDSGVYFCASSQDTVLAGLDEQFFGPGTRLTVL.

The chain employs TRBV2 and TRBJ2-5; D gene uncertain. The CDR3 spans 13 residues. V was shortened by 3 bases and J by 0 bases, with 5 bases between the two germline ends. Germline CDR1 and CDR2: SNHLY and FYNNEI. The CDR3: CASSDRYQETQYF. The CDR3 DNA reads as TGTGCCAGCAGTGACAGGTACCAAGAGACCCAGTACTTC.

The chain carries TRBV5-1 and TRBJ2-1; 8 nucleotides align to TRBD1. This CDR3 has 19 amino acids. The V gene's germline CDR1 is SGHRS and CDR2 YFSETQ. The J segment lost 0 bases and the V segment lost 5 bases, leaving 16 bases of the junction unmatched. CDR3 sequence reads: CASRNDRGGAQSSYNEQFF. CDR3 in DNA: TGCGCCAGCAGAAATGACAGGGGAGGAGCGCAGAGCTCCTACAATGAGCAGTTCTTC.

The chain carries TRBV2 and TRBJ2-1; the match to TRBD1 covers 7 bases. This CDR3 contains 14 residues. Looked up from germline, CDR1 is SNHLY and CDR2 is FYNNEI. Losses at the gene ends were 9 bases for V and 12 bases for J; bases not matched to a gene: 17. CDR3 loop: CASQMARGQVRQFF. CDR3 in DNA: TGTGCCAGTCAAATGGCTAGGGGGCAAGTCAGGCAGTTCTTC.

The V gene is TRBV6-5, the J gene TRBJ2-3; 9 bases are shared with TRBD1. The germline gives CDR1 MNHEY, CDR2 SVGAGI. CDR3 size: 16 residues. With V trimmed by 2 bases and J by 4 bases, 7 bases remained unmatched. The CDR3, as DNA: TGTGCCAGCAGTTACCTGGGACAGGGAGGGTCAGATACGCAGTATTTT. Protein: CASSYLGQGGSDTQYF.

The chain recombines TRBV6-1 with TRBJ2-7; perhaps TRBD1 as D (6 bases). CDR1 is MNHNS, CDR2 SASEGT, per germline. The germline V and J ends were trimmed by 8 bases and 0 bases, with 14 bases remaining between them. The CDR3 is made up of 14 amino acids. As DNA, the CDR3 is TGTGCCAGCTCCCGAGGGACAATCTCCTACGAGCAGTACTTC. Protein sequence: CASSRGTISYEQYF.

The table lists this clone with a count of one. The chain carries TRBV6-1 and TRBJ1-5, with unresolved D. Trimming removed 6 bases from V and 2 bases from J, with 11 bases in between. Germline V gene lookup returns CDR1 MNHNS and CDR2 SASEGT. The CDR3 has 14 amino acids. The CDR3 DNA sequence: TGTGCCAGCAGACAAGACGGAGGCAATCAGCCCCAGCATTTT. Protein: CASRQDGGNQPQHF.

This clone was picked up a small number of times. DNA of the CDR3: TGTGCCAGCTCGGACAGGGGACTTAGCAATCAGCCCCAGCATTTT. This encodes CASSDRGLSNQPQHF. The chain has TRBV5-6 and TRBJ1-5; 9 positions agree with TRBD1. The CDR3 has 15 residues. The V gene end was trimmed by 7 bases and the J gene end by 0 bases; junction bases not matched to a gene: 5. Germline loops: CDR1 SGHDT, CDR2 YYEEEE.

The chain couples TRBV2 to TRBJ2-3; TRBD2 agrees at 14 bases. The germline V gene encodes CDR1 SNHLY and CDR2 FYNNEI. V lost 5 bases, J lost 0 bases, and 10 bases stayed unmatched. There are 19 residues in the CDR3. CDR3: CASSFVPGLAGVSTDTQYF. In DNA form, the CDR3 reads TGTGCCAGCAGTTTTGTTCCGGGACTAGCGGGAGTCAGCACAGATACGCAGTATTTT.

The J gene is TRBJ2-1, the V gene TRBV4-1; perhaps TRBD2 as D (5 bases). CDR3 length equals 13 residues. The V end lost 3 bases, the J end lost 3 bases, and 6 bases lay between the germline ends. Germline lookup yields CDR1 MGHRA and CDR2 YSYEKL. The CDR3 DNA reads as TGCGCCAGCAGCCACGACTACTACAATGAGCAGTTCTTC. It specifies CASSHDYYNEQFF.